This T cell receptor (beta chain) comes out of a study of cytomegalovirus exposure and HLA in healthy donors. Findings and caveats of the study: Researchers catalogued some 160 TCR beta chains as cytomegalovirus-associated.

The PCR ran on 60 Vbeta and 13 Jbeta primers. In the study's own analysis: Later, an analysis found 80 million or so unique TCR beta chains, and approximately 10 million of these were shared. Produced via immunoSEQ multiplex PCR; TCRdb's table is partial and in-frame only. V and J calls and clone size are given by that table; D and trimming were obtained from the DNA. This sample has about 210,000 clones, with roughly 73% found just once. Concerning this clone: Antigen unknown.

CDR1 is SGHNT and CDR2 is YENEEA in the germline V gene. V lost 2 bases and J lost 9; bases outside the gene matches: 8. The CDR3 is made up of 14 amino acids. The chain recombines TRBV11-3 with TRBJ1-1; 8 bases align to TRBD1. The sequence came from a boy younger than 18 in good health and CMV-seronegative. Sequences were obtained from PBMCs. Here the CDR3 DNA reads TGTGCCAGCAGCTTAAGCAGGGGGCCCGGGAAAGCTTTCTTT. Residues: CASSLSRGPGKAFF.